This entry lists 19 T cell receptor beta chains sequenced from one sample in a study of glioma-infiltrating T cells after dendritic cell vaccination. Produced via immunoSEQ multiplex PCR; TCRdb's table is partial and in-frame only. Here the sample spans about 49,000 clones, approximately 83% being singletons. This specimen was blood, taken before dendritic cell vaccination. The source is a human donor with glioblastoma.

This chain's CDR3 is CASSLRQGGSTEAFF. The CDR3 region has the DNA TGCGCCAGCAGCCTAAGACAGGGCGGTTCCACTGAAGCTTTCTTT. V usage is TRBV4-3 and J usage is TRBJ1-1, with 7 positions matching TRBD1. The CDR3 spans 15 residues. Losses at the gene ends were 4 bases for V and 4 bases for J; bases not matched to a gene: 9. The germline CDR1 and CDR2 sequences are LGHNA and YSLEER.

The chain recombines TRBV10-3 with TRBJ1-1, with TRBD1 identical over 9 bases. CDR1 is ENHRY and CDR2 is SYGVKD in the germline V gene. This CDR3 comprises 14 residues. J lost 3 bases, V lost 5 bases, and 4 bases had no gene match. As DNA, the CDR3 is TGTGCCATCAGTAGCCGGGACAGGGACACTGAAGCTTTCTTT. The encoded protein is CAISSRDRDTEAFF.

V is TRBV5-6 and J is TRBJ2-1; 10 nucleotides agree with TRBD2. Germline CDR1 reads SGHDT; CDR2 reads YYEEEE. Trimming took 3 bases from V and 5 from J; bases not matched to a gene: 8. The CDR3 is 16 residues long. This CDR3 reads CASSSHSGRADNEQFF. The DNA for the CDR3 is TGTGCCAGCAGCTCCCACAGCGGGAGGGCCGACAATGAGCAGTTCTTC.

The chain is built from TRBV27 and TRBJ2-7; 7 bases are a match to TRBD2. Germline V lookup: CDR1 MNHEY, CDR2 SMNVEV (reference sequence). CDR3 size: 16 residues. V lost 3 bases and J lost 0; bases outside the gene matches: 8. The CDR3 DNA follows: TGTGCCAGCAGTTTTTCAGCGGGACTACTCTCCTACGAGCAGTACTTC. Protein product: CASSFSAGLLSYEQYF.

The chain links TRBV18 to TRBJ1-1, with D hard to call. The germline gives CDR1 KGHSH, CDR2 LQKENI. The germline V and J ends were trimmed by 1 base and 4 bases, with 10 bases remaining between them. The CDR3 consists of 14 residues. The CDR3 loop is CASSPRPGVTEAFF. The CDR3, as DNA: TGTGCCAGCTCACCACGACCCGGGGTCACTGAAGCTTTCTTT.

The chain is built from TRBV7-9 and TRBJ1-1; 7 bases align to TRBD1. V was clipped by 5 bases and J by 6 bases; unmatched bases: 12. The germline gives CDR1 SEHNR, CDR2 FQNEAQ (reference sequence). The CDR3 covers 15 residues. The CDR3 DNA follows: TGTGCCAGCAGCCCACAGGGGAACCATAGATCTGAAGCTTTCTTT. This encodes CASSPQGNHRSEAFF.

This clone occurred a few times. The chain has TRBV18 and TRBJ1-1; the D gene is possibly TRBD1 (5 bases). Germline-derived CDR1 and CDR2 are KGHSH and LQKENI. The CDR3 loop spans 15 amino acids. V lost 2 bases, J lost 4 bases, and 14 bases lay in between. The CDR3 spells CASSPNQGYGTEAFF. CDR3 nucleotide sequence: TGTGCCAGCTCACCAAACCAGGGTTACGGCACTGAAGCTTTCTTT.

The chain carries TRBV2 and TRBJ1-4; D gene uncertain. The CDR3 totals 13 residues. Germline V gene lookup returns CDR1 SNHLY and CDR2 FYNNEI. Trimming pared 6 bases from V and 7 bases from J, leaving 12 bases between. The CDR3 loop is CASRDGRGEKLFF. The CDR3 coding sequence is TGTGCCAGCAGGGATGGACGGGGTGAAAAACTGTTTTTT.

CDR3 amino acids: CASSVNSLNTEAFF. The CDR3 nucleotides read TGTGCCAGCAGCGTGAATAGTCTGAACACTGAAGCTTTCTTT. This chain uses TRBV9 with TRBJ1-1; D unclear. Per the germline V gene, CDR1 is SGDLS and CDR2 is YYNGEE. CDR3 length equals 14 residues. V gave up 2 bases and J gave up 0 bases, with 8 bases separating them.

V is TRBV9 and J is TRBJ1-6; 9 positions match TRBD1. This CDR3 comprises 15 residues. From germline, CDR1 is SGDLS and CDR2 YYNGEE. J lost 4 bases, V lost 3 bases, and 2 bases had no gene match. The CDR3, as DNA: TGTGCCAGCAGCGAGGGGACAGGGTATAATTCACCCCTCCACTTT. Amino acids: CASSEGTGYNSPLHF. The complete variable domain, with remaining parts taken from reference TRBV9 and TRBJ1-6, reads DSGVTQTPKHLITATGQRVTLRCSPRSGDLSVYWYQQSLDQGLQFLIQYYNGEERAKGNILERFSAQQFPDLHSELNLSSLELGDSALYFCASSEGTGYNSPLHFGNGTRLTVT.

This rearrangement joins TRBV7-9 to TRBJ1-4; 8 nucleotides agree with TRBD1. The CDR3 loop spans 18 amino acids. Per germline, CDR1 SEHNR and CDR2 FQNEAQ (reference sequence). Trimming at V came to 5 bases and at J to 2 bases, leaving 13 bases not matched to a gene. CDR3 sequence: CASSPTPTGAGTNEKLFF. CDR3 in DNA: TGTGCCAGCAGCCCAACCCCGACAGGGGCCGGGACTAATGAAAAACTGTTTTTT.

A few counts support this clone. J is TRBJ2-7 and V is TRBV4-2, with 12 positions matching TRBD2. With 3 bases clipped from V and 1 base from J, the junction kept 4 bases outside the gene matches. Germline V gene sequence: CDR1 LGHNA, CDR2 YNFKEQ. The CDR3 covers 16 residues. CDR3 in DNA: TGTGCCAGCAGCCAGTCGACTAGCGGGAGATCCTACGAGCAGTACTTC. Its translation is CASSQSTSGRSYEQYF.

With regard to this clone: One end of the junction does not line up with germline, which may come from a read error. The gene calls are TRBV6-1 and TRBJ1-5; 7 bases map to TRBD1. This CDR3 contains 15 residues. The germline gives CDR1 MNHNS, CDR2 SASEGT. CDR3 protein: CASREGQVRYQPQHF. CDR3 sequence (DNA): TGTGCCAGCAGGGAAGGACAGGTCAGATATCAGCCCCAGCATTTT.

The chain combines TRBV6-6 with TRBJ2-2, with 9 bases that match TRBD2. Germline trimming cut 8 bases from V and 5 bases from J; bases unmatched to any gene: 6. The CDR3 loop spans 14 amino acids. Germline CDR1 reads MNHNY; CDR2 reads SVGAGI (reference sequence). The CDR3 loop is CASRGRGGTGELFF. CDR3 sequence (DNA): TGTGCCAGCCGGGGGCGGGGGGGGACCGGGGAGCTGTTTTTT.

Only one count was recorded for this clone. V gene TRBV11-2 combines with J gene TRBJ1-3, with 8 bases lining up with TRBD1. The CDR3 consists of 15 residues. Germline V gene lookup returns CDR1 SGHAT and CDR2 FQNNGV. Trimming removed 5 bases from V and 4 bases from J; junction bases left unmatched: 7. This CDR3 reads CASSPRTGSGNTIYF. DNA for the CDR3: TGTGCCAGCAGCCCCCGGACAGGGTCGGGAAACACCATATATTTT.

The J gene is TRBJ2-3, the V gene TRBV9; D unclear. Germline V gives CDR1 SGDLS, CDR2 YYNGEE. This CDR3 contains 15 residues. With 3 bases removed from V and 0 bases from J, the gap between germline ends came to 11 bases. The CDR3: CASSARLSSTDTQYF. The CDR3 region has the DNA TGTGCCAGCAGCGCCCGTCTTTCTAGCACAGATACGCAGTATTTT.

The chain joins TRBV11-3 to TRBJ1-2; D remains ambiguous. Germline V gene sequence: CDR1 SGHNT, CDR2 YENEEA. This CDR3 comprises 11 residues. The V end lost 1 base, the J end lost 13 bases, and 10 bases lay between the germline ends. CDR3 coding DNA: TGTGCCAGCAGCTTAGGGGAGTGGACCACCTTC. Its translation: CASSLGEWTTF.

The chain is built from TRBV2 and TRBJ2-7; 7 bases map to TRBD1. The CDR3 spans 15 residues. Germline CDR1 and CDR2: SNHLY and FYNNEI. V dropped 7 bases and J dropped 4; count of bases not matched to a gene: 13. CDR3 DNA: TGTGCCAGCATACCCACCGGGACAGTACCGTACGAGCAGTACTTC. This sequence encodes CASIPTGTVPYEQYF.

This rearrangement joins TRBV19 to TRBJ2-1; 9 bases match TRBD2. Germline loops: CDR1 LNHDA, CDR2 SQIVND (reference sequence). V was pared by 5 bases and J by 3 bases, with 14 bases of the junction left unmatched. This CDR3 comprises 18 residues. CDR3 amino acids: CASSVPSTSGAYYNEQFF. The CDR3 coding sequence is TGTGCCAGTAGTGTACCATCGACTAGCGGTGCCTACTACAATGAGCAGTTCTTC.